This T cell receptor beta chain was captured in a study of blood T cell repertoires in COVID-19. In the study overall: Specimens from acute and convalescent COVID-19 originated in the United States, Italy and Spain. Nucleic acid was either cDNA or gDNA, and it came from T cells, B-cell-depleted T cells, or PBMCs.

TCRdb keeps only in-frame clones here, not all; method: immunoSEQ multiplex PCR. This sample carries around 200,000 clones, roughly nine tenths of them seen once, and the ten largest clones take about a fifth. The germline V gene has CDR1 KGHSH and CDR2 LQKENI. The V gene end was trimmed by 6 bases and the J gene end by 1 base; junction bases not matched to a gene: 8. The CDR3 is 15 residues long. This clonotype was obtained from a man aged 65-85 years with active or convalescent COVID-19. Sequencing used peripheral blood. The V call is TRBV18, the J call TRBJ2-5, with TRBD2 matching over 7 bases. CDR3 amino acids: CASSRTGGPQETQYF. As DNA, the CDR3 is TGTGCCAGCTCCCGGACGGGAGGTCCCCAAGAGACCCAGTACTTC.